These T cell receptor beta chains were read from a single sample in a study of CXCR3-negative and CXCR3-positive naive CD8 T cells. TCRdb reprocessed the 5' RACE reads and keeps a single row for each CDR3 protein, giving no DNA. In total, the table holds tens of thousands of distinct CDR3 sequences. Source material: naive CXCR3+ CD8+ T cells from blood. The receptor set was obtained from a human donor in good health. Some clones in this sample may be carry-over from other donors' samples. CDR3s include the opening cysteine and the closing phenylalanine or tryptophan.

V gene	J gene	CDR3 protein
TRBV29-1	TRBJ2-1	CSSTDRGLNEQFF
TRBV18	TRBJ2-3	CASSPRDGHTDTQYF
TRBV15	TRBJ1-1	CATSRDVWAGTEAFF
TRBV21-1	TRBJ1-5	CASSRRRSRSNQPQHF
TRBV9	TRBJ2-5	CASSGGTLQETQYF
TRBV4-1	TRBJ2-7	CASSQDPGGSSYEQYF
TRBV7-9	TRBJ1-4	CASSFKSGDEKLFF
TRBV19	TRBJ2-2	CASSSGSGELFF
TRBV28	TRBJ2-1	CASSLQGYNEQFF
TRBV7-9	TRBJ2-1	CASSLSSLNEQFF
TRBV10-3	TRBJ2-3	CAISGQGTDGDTQYF
TRBV5-6	TRBJ1-5	CASSSTRWAQPQHF
TRBV28	TRBJ1-1	CASSRTDENTEAFF
TRBV4-3	TRBJ1-1	CASSAGVRNGHTEAFF
TRBV29-1	TRBJ2-7	CSVEIVGTGKSYEQYF
TRBV28	TRBJ2-3	CASSTTSRTDTQYF
TRBV28	TRBJ2-7	CASSLNEEIYEQYF
TRBV4-2	TRBJ2-7	CASSQEGAGGAYEQYF